The 5 T cell receptor beta chains reported below all come from one sample, sequenced in a study of blood T cell repertoires in COVID-19. Here immunoSEQ multiplex PCR was the method, and the copy in TCRdb shows in-frame clones only, minus some. The table records roughly 100,000 clones, almost 90% of them present only once. Sequenced material: peripheral blood. These receptors originate from a human donor in a cohort sampled during active COVID-19.

This chain joins TRBV6-5 and TRBJ1-2; 7 bases match TRBD1. The CDR3 spans 13 residues. The trim removed 0 bases at V and 6 bases at J, leaving 1 base unmatched. The germline gives CDR1 MNHEY, CDR2 SVGAGI. CDR3 sequence: CASSYSGTDGYTF. The CDR3 DNA follows: TGTGCCAGCAGTTACTCCGGGACAGATGGCTACACCTTC.

The chain has TRBV15 and TRBJ2-7, with D unclear. Germline CDR1 reads LNHNV; CDR2 reads YYDKDF (reference sequence). Trimming cost V 0 bases and J 2 bases, with 11 bases left between them. The CDR3 spans 15 residues. CDR3 protein: CATSRDRNSPYEQYF. The CDR3, as DNA: TGTGCCACCAGCAGAGATCGAAACAGCCCCTACGAGCAGTACTTC.

The chain is built from TRBV7-9 and TRBJ1-2, with 8 bases fitting TRBD1. The V gene's germline CDR1 is SEHNR and CDR2 FQNEAQ (reference sequence). The CDR3 spans 18 residues. V lost 2 bases, J lost 6 bases, and 17 bases stayed unmatched. CDR3 coding DNA: TGTGCCAGCAGCTTAACCCTGGTCAGGGGGCGCTTGTCTGATGGCTACACCTTC. This encodes CASSLTLVRGRLSDGYTF.

J is TRBJ1-1 and V is TRBV7-6; D not resolved. Per germline, CDR1 SGHVS and CDR2 FNYEAQ. Trimming pared 1 base from V and 3 bases from J, leaving 15 bases between. The CDR3 extends over 16 amino acids. CDR3 in amino acids: CASSLVEGRRDTEAFF. The CDR3 DNA sequence: TGTGCCAGCAGCTTAGTCGAGGGCCGACGGGACACTGAAGCTTTCTTT.

The table lists this clone with a few counts. The chain employs TRBV29-1 and TRBJ2-1, with D possibly TRBD2 on 5 matching bases. The germline CDR1 and CDR2 sequences are SQVTM and ANQGSEA. Between the trimmed V and J ends, which lost 4 bases and 3 bases, there was a span of 16 bases. The CDR3 is 15 amino acids. The CDR3 DNA sequence: TGCAGCGTTGCTAGCTCCCCGGTTTACTACAATGAGCAGTTCTTC. It encodes CSVASSPVYYNEQFF.